A single sample is the source of the 22 T cell receptor beta chains below, sequenced in a study of identical twins. MiXCR, run by TCRdb on the 5' RACE reads, gives a single entry per CDR3 protein. The sample includes a few hundred thousand distinct CDR3 sequences, 20% to 30% of them seen just once. These same records also appear under a second study, on T cells expressing NK-cell markers.

Source material: CD4+ T cells sorted from blood. Receptors originate from a woman in her late teens or twenties in good health.

The chain employs TRBV6-4 and TRBJ2-2, with 12 nucleotides matching TRBD2. The J segment lost 7 bases and the V segment lost 6 bases, leaving 12 bases of the junction unmatched. In germline, CDR1 is MRHNA, CDR2 SNTAGT. CDR3 length equals 17 residues. CDR3 bases: TGTGCCAGCAGCCTGACTAGCGGGAGTTTACTTGGCGGGGAGCTGTTTTTT. Its translation: CASSLTSGSLLGGELFF.

This chain links TRBV10-2 with TRBJ2-3; no clear D gene. The CDR3 spans 17 residues. Germline V gene lookup returns CDR1 WSHSY and CDR2 SAAADI. V shed 0 bases and J shed 2 bases, with 15 bases lying between them. CDR3 loop: CASSESVSSVNTDTQYF. DNA for the CDR3: TGCGCCAGCAGTGAGTCGGTGTCCAGCGTCAACACAGATACGCAGTATTTT.

V gene TRBV20-1 combines with J gene TRBJ2-7; perhaps TRBD1 as D (6 bases). Trimming stripped 7 bases from V and 4 bases from J, with 14 bases between. The CDR3 loop spans 12 amino acids. Germline lookup yields CDR1 DFQATT and CDR2 SNEGSKA (reference sequence). The CDR3, as DNA: TGCAGTGTTCCGACAGGACCATACGAGCAGTACTTC. Amino acid sequence: CSVPTGPYEQYF.

The table lists this clonotype with a few counts. CDR3 in amino acids: CASSRREAYNEQFF. The CDR3 DNA sequence: TGCGCCAGCAGTAGGCGGGAGGCCTACAATGAGCAGTTCTTC. This chain connects TRBV5-1 to TRBJ2-1, with 8 bases lining up with TRBD2. The CDR3 contains 14 residues. J lost 2 bases, V lost 5 bases, and 3 bases had no gene match. Germline V gene sequence: CDR1 SGHRS, CDR2 YFSETQ.

The chain employs TRBV9 and TRBJ2-1; D is uncertain. This CDR3 is 15 amino acids long. The germline gives CDR1 SGDLS, CDR2 YYNGEE. Between the trimmed V and J ends, which lost 4 bases and 4 bases, there was a span of 15 bases. This CDR3 is CASSPSTTLYNEQFF. In DNA, the CDR3 is TGTGCCAGCAGCCCCTCCACTACACTGTACAATGAGCAGTTCTTC.

This clonotype showed up just once. The junction differs from germline at one of its ends, possibly a read error. The rearrangement joins TRBV20-1 to TRBJ1-5; 8 bases map to TRBD1. The CDR3 has 15 residues. Germline loops: CDR1 DFQATT, CDR2 SNEGSKA (reference sequence). In nucleotides, the CDR3 is TGCAGTGCTGGGAAGACAGGGGTGAGCAATCAGCCCCAACATTTT. This gives the protein CSAGKTGVSNQPQHF.

This clonotype has a handful of counts. The chain links TRBV20-1 to TRBJ1-5; D gene uncertain. V lost 7 bases and J 5 bases, leaving 12 bases between the germline ends. This CDR3 has 12 residues. Germline CDR1 DFQATT, CDR2 SNEGSKA (reference sequence). CDR3 residues: CSVSAVYQPQHF. CDR3 nucleotides: TGCAGTGTCTCGGCGGTCTATCAGCCCCAGCATTTT.

The chain couples TRBV5-1 to TRBJ2-7; D ambiguous. Germline CDR1 is SGHRS and CDR2 is YFSETQ. The CDR3 loop spans 13 amino acids. Trimming removed 2 bases at V and 7 bases at J, with 13 bases between. The CDR3 protein is CASSFSRTDEQYF. The CDR3, as DNA: TGCGCCAGCAGCTTTTCCCGGACGGATGAGCAGTACTTC. Full variable domain (missing parts from reference TRBV5-1 and TRBJ2-7): KAGVTQTPRYLIKTRGQQVTLSCSPISGHRSVSWYQQTPGQGLQFLFEYFSETQRNKGNFPGRFSGRQFSNSRSEMNVSTLELGDSALYLCASSFSRTDEQYFGPGTRLTVT.

The chain employs TRBV6-1 and TRBJ2-3, with TRBD2 matching 7 bases. Germline-derived CDR1 and CDR2 are MNHNS and SASEGT. This CDR3 has 14 residues. After removal of 7 bases from V and 4 bases from J, the junction contained 8 bases not matched to a gene. The CDR3 nucleotides read TGTGCCAGCAAGACTCGCGGGAGACCAGATACGCAGTATTTT. It specifies CASKTRGRPDTQYF.

This chain joins TRBV11-2 and TRBJ1-6; no reliable D call. The V end was cut by 5 bases, the J end by 11 bases, with 10 bases between. Germline values: CDR1 SGHAT, CDR2 FQNNGV. There are 12 residues in the CDR3. CDR3 DNA: TGTGCCAGCAGCGCCGGAGGAGCACCCCTCCACTTT. Protein: CASSAGGAPLHF.

This clonotype was observed a handful of times. The V call is TRBV29-1, the J call TRBJ1-1, with 8 bases aligning to TRBD1. J lost 5 bases, V lost 7 bases, and 9 bases had no gene match. Germline V gives CDR1 SQVTM, CDR2 ANQGSEA. The CDR3 is made up of 13 amino acids. CDR3 amino acids: CSADRGKETEAFF. The CDR3 nucleotides are TGCAGCGCCGACAGGGGAAAGGAGACTGAAGCTTTCTTT.

The chain carries TRBV11-3 and TRBJ2-1; 8 bases line up with TRBD1. This CDR3 has 15 residues. In germline, CDR1 is SGHNT, CDR2 YENEEA. V dropped 2 bases and J dropped 2; count of bases not matched to a gene: 2. This chain's CDR3 is CASSLPTGAYNEQFF. CDR3 bases: TGTGCCAGCAGCTTACCGACAGGGGCCTACAATGAGCAGTTCTTC. Filled out from reference TRBV11-3 and TRBJ2-1, the complete variable domain reads EAGVVQSPRYKIIEKKQPVAFWCNPISGHNTLYWYLQNLGQGPELLIRYENEEAVDDSQLPKDRFSAERLKGVDSTLKIQPAELGDSAVYLCASSLPTGAYNEQFFGPGTRLTVL.

V gene TRBV5-1 combines with J gene TRBJ1-6; no clear D gene. The CDR3 extends over 15 amino acids. V was clipped by 0 bases and J by 8 bases, with 12 bases between them. Germline CDR1 and CDR2: SGHRS and YFSETQ. CDR3 amino acids: CASSLVGLFDSPLHF. As DNA, the CDR3 is TGCGCCAGCAGCTTGGTTGGGCTGTTCGATTCACCCCTCCACTTT.

This clonotype has just a few counts. This sequence joins TRBV5-1 and TRBJ2-7; D possibly uses TRBD1 or TRBD2 (6 bases each). Germline CDR1 reads SGHRS; CDR2 reads YFSETQ. The V end lost 0 bases, the J end lost 6 bases, and 16 bases lay between the germline ends. The CDR3 has 15 residues. This CDR3 is CASSLVRGDRGEQYF. CDR3 coding DNA: TGCGCCAGCAGCTTGGTAAGGGGGGATCGAGGCGAGCAGTACTTC.

The chain's CDR3 is CASSRSYGGVTDTQYF. CDR3 in DNA: TGCGCCAGCAGCAGGTCCTATGGGGGAGTCACAGATACGCAGTATTTT. This rearrangement joins TRBV5-1 to TRBJ2-3; the D gene could be TRBD1 or TRBD2 (5 bases each). The CDR3 has 16 amino acids. Between the trimmed V and J ends, which lost 4 bases and 2 bases, there was a span of 17 bases. Germline V gives CDR1 SGHRS, CDR2 YFSETQ. Using reference TRBV5-1 and TRBJ2-3 for the parts outside the CDR3, the full variable domain is KAGVTQTPRYLIKTRGQQVTLSCSPISGHRSVSWYQQTPGQGLQFLFEYFSETQRNKGNFPGRFSGRQFSNSRSEMNVSTLELGDSALYLCASSRSYGGVTDTQYFGPGTRLTVL.

This clonotype was detected only a few times. The chain carries TRBV3-1 and TRBJ1-3; D might be TRBD1 (5 bases). The CDR3 totals 15 residues. V gave up 5 bases and J gave up 2 bases, with 13 bases separating them. The germline gives CDR1 LGHDT, CDR2 YNNKEL (reference sequence). The CDR3 region has the DNA TGTGCCAGCAGCTCGGGACGAGACACTGGAAACACCATATATTTT. It translates to CASSSGRDTGNTIYF.

This clonotype was seen more than once but under ten times. The chain combines TRBV10-1 with TRBJ2-2; D remains ambiguous. V gave up 5 bases and J gave up 5 bases, with 9 bases separating them. Per germline, CDR1 WNHNN and CDR2 SYGVQD (reference sequence). The CDR3 contains 13 residues. This chain's CDR3 is CASSPRWTGELFF. The CDR3 DNA sequence: TGCGCCAGCAGTCCTCGGTGGACCGGGGAGCTGTTTTTT.

The chain combines TRBV11-1 with TRBJ2-1; D is tentatively TRBD1 or TRBD2 (5 bases each). Deletions cut 0 bases from V and 5 bases from J, with 11 bases between. This CDR3 spans 15 amino acids. The germline gives CDR1 SGHAT, CDR2 FQDESV (reference sequence). This chain's CDR3 is CASSLAGTQNNEQFF. The CDR3 DNA reads TGTGCCAGCAGCTTAGCGGGGACGCAAAACAATGAGCAGTTCTTC.

This clonotype was detected only a few times. This chain links TRBV18 with TRBJ2-5; 7 bases agree with TRBD2. V lost 6 bases, J lost 2 bases, and 12 bases stayed unmatched. There are 16 residues in the CDR3. The V gene's germline CDR1 is KGHSH and CDR2 LQKENI. The CDR3 nucleotides are TGTGCCAGCTCTTTGGGCGGGGGACGGATGCAAGAGACCCAGTACTTC. Its protein product is CASSLGGGRMQETQYF.

The rearrangement uses TRBV6-1 and TRBJ1-6, with 7 bases matching TRBD1. The CDR3 sequence is 14 residues long. V lost 7 bases to trimming and J lost 7 bases; unmatched junction nucleotides: 7. Germline V gene data show CDR1 as MNHNS and CDR2 as SASEGT. This CDR3 is CASTLQGRNSPLHF. For the CDR3, the DNA is TGTGCCAGCACATTACAGGGGCGAAATTCACCCCTCCACTTT.

This clonotype came up a few times. The chain has TRBV5-1 and TRBJ2-2; D perhaps matches TRBD2 (6 bases). Trimming cost V 7 bases and J 0 bases, with 16 bases left between them. This CDR3 region has 16 residues. CDR1 and CDR2 (germline): SGHRS, YFSETQ. For the CDR3, the DNA is TGCGCCAGCTCACACTTGGGACTCGCGAACACCGGGGAGCTGTTTTTT. It codes for CASSHLGLANTGELFF.

The sample holds a few counts of this clonotype. The chain links TRBV7-6 to TRBJ2-5; the D gene is possibly TRBD1 (6 bases). V was trimmed by 5 bases and J by 5 bases, leaving 12 bases between them. The CDR3 consists of 13 residues. Germline V gene data show CDR1 as SGHVS and CDR2 as FNYEAQ. Here the CDR3 DNA reads TGTGCCAGCAGCCAACAGGGTTGGGAGACCCAGTACTTC. Its translation: CASSQQGWETQYF.